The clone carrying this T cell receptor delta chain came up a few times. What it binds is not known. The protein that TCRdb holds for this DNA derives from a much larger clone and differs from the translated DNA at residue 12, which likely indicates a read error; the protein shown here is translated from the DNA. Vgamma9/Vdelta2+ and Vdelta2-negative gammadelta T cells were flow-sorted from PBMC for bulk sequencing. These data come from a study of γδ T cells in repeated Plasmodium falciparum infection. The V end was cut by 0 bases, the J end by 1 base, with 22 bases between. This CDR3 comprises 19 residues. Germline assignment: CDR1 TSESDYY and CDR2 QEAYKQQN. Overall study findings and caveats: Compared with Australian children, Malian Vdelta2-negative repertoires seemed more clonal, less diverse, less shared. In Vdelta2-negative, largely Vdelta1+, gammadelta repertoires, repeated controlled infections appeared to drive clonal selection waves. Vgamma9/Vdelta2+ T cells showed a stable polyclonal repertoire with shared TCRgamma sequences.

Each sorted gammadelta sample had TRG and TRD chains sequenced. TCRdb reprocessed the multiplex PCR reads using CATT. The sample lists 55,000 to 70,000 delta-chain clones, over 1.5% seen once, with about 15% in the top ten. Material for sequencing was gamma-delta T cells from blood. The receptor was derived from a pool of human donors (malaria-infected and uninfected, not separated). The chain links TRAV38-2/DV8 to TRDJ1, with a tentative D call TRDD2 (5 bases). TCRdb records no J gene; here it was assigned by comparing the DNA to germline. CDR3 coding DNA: TGTGCTTATAGGAGCGCGTGGTTTGCCTACGTAGGGCTCACCGATAAACTCATCTTT. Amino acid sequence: CAYRSAWFAYVGLTDKLIF.